The 10 T cell receptor beta chains below all came from one sample that was sequenced in a study of Graves' ophthalmopathy and Graves' hyperthyroidism. From RNA, the CDR3 regions of TCR beta chains were amplified and sequenced. The workflow started with a first-round RT-PCR run with HTBI primers and then moved on to a second-round multiplex PCR. Via MiXCR, TCRdb re-called the multiplex PCR reads, giving one row per CDR3 protein. The table records tens of thousands of distinct CDR3 sequences, roughly 50% of them present only once. Input material: peripheral blood. These TCRs come from an adult woman with stable Graves' hyperthyroidism.

This clonotype has a count of ten or more. This chain uses TRBV3-1 with TRBJ2-7; 8 nucleotides match TRBD2. This CDR3 comprises 16 residues. Unmatched junction bases numbered 10, after V lost 4 bases and J lost 2 bases. The germline V gene has CDR1 LGHDT and CDR2 YNNKEL (reference sequence). The CDR3 DNA follows: TGTGCCAGCAGCCCCCAGGCTAGCGGGCTTACCTACGAGCAGTACTTC. It is translated as CASSPQASGLTYEQYF.

At least ten counts were recorded for this clonotype. V is TRBV30 and J is TRBJ1-2; no clear D gene. The CDR3 loop spans 14 amino acids. Trimming removed 0 bases at V and 4 bases at J, with 12 bases between. Germline-derived CDR1 and CDR2 are GTSNPN and SVGIG (reference sequence). The CDR3 DNA is TGTGCCTGGAGTGTTTTAACTACCTCCTATGGCTACACCTTC. This encodes CAWSVLTTSYGYTF.

As for this clonotype: One end of the junction varies from germline; a read error may be responsible. V and J are TRBV7-9 and TRBJ1-3; TRBD1 is a possible D gene (5 bases). The germline gives CDR1 SEHNR, CDR2 FQNEAQ (reference sequence). The CDR3 consists of 16 residues. CDR3 protein: CASSQEGALSGSTIYF. In DNA, the CDR3 is TGTGCCAGCAGCCAAGAAGGGGCCCTCTCTGGAAGCACCATATATTTT.

The chain is built from TRBV5-1 and TRBJ2-6; 7 nucleotides align to TRBD2. The germline V gene has CDR1 SGHRS and CDR2 YFSETQ. This CDR3 is built from 17 residues. With V trimmed by 4 bases and J by 0 bases, 7 bases remained unmatched. DNA for the CDR3: TGCGCCAGCAGCCCGACGCTAGCGGACTCTGGGGCCAACGTCCTGACTTTC. This translates into CASSPTLADSGANVLTF.

This clonotype is deemed medium-sized. This chain links TRBV7-2 with TRBJ1-1; D is uncertain. Deletions cut 1 base from V and 1 base from J, with 7 bases between. The CDR3 runs to 14 residues. CDR1 SGHTA and CDR2 FQGNSA come from the germline V gene. The CDR3 bases are TGTGCCAGCAGCTTAGAACCAGGGAACACTGAAGCTTTCTTT. Its protein product is CASSLEPGNTEAFF.

This chain uses TRBV29-1 with TRBJ1-1; 12 positions match TRBD1. Germline values: CDR1 SQVTM, CDR2 ANQGSEA. V trimming: 7 bases; J trimming: 3 bases; junction bases outside the gene matches: 6. This CDR3 comprises 14 residues. CDR3 sequence: CSGGTGGLDTEAFF. The CDR3 region has the DNA TGCAGCGGTGGGACAGGGGGCTTAGACACTGAAGCTTTCTTT.

The rearrangement joins TRBV2 to TRBJ2-5, with D unclear. This CDR3 contains 13 residues. Germline values: CDR1 SNHLY, CDR2 FYNNEI. The V end lost 6 bases, the J end lost 2 bases, and 10 bases lay between the germline ends. This chain's CDR3 is CASSLGRQETQYF. The CDR3 nucleotides are TGTGCCAGCAGCTTGGGAAGACAAGAGACCCAGTACTTC. Full variable domain (rest looked up from reference TRBV2 and TRBJ2-5): EPEVTQTPSHQVTQMGQEVILRCVPISNHLYFYWYRQILGQKVEFLVSFYNNEISEKSEIFDDQFSVERPDGSNFTLKIRSTKLEDSAMYFCASSLGRQETQYFGPGTRLLVL.

V gene TRBV20-1 combines with J gene TRBJ1-4; the D gene is possibly TRBD1 (5 bases). This CDR3 is 16 amino acids long. Germline CDR1 reads DFQATT; CDR2 reads SNEGSKA (reference sequence). V was cut by 5 bases and J by 8 bases, with 24 bases left in between. In DNA form, the CDR3 reads TGCAGTGCTTCCAGAGATGGAGGGACTCCGGGGGAAAAACTGTTTTTT. Its translation is CSASRDGGTPGEKLFF.

This clonotype showed up just once. The rearrangement links TRBV20-1 to TRBJ1-4, with D unresolved. The ends were cut back, 2 bases at V and 7 bases at J, with 17 bases in the middle. This CDR3 comprises 15 residues. The V gene's germline CDR1 is DFQATT and CDR2 SNEGSKA (reference sequence). The CDR3 region is CSARRAAGGGEKLFF. CDR3 in DNA: TGCAGTGCTAGAAGGGCGGCCGGAGGAGGTGAAAAACTGTTTTTT.

Ten or more counts support this clonotype. The J gene is TRBJ1-5, the V gene TRBV12-3 or TRBV12-4; the match to TRBD1 covers 7 bases. V lost 7 bases and J lost 4; bases outside the gene matches: 7. The CDR3 length is 14 residues. The CDR3 DNA sequence: TGTGCCAGCACCTTACAGGGGATGAATCAGCCCCAGCATTTT. This codes for CASTLQGMNQPQHF.